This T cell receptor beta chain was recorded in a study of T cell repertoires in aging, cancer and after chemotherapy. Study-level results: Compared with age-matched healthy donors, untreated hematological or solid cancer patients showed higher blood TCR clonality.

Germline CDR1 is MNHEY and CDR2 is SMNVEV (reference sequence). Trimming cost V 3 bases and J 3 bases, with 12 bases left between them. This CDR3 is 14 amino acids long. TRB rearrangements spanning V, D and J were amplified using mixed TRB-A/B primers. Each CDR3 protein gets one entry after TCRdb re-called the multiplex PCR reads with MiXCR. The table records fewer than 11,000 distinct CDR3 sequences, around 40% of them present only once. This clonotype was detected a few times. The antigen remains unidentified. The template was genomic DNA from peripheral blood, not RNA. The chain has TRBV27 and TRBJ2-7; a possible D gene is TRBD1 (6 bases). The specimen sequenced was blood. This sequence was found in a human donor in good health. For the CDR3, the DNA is TGTGCCAGCAGTTTGTCAGGGGCATACTACGAGCAGTACTTC. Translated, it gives CASSLSGAYYEQYF.